This T cell receptor beta chain was captured in a study of blood T cell repertoires in COVID-19. Study details: Acute and convalescent COVID-19 specimens originated in the United States, Italy and Spain. T cells, B-cell-depleted T cells, or PBMCs provided the cDNA or gDNA that served as material.

As for this clone: Additional DNA sequences in this sample encode the identical CDR3.

The CDR3 covers 13 residues. Germline values: CDR1 LGHNA, CDR2 YSLEER. V gave up 3 bases and J gave up 5 bases, with 10 bases separating them. Original processing methods: Amplification of reference gene primers was used by the study to estimate nucleated cell counts. Only in-frame clones appear in the TCRdb table, and some are missing; sequencing was by immunoSEQ multiplex PCR. The V and J calls and clone size are taken from that table; D and trimming were inferred from the DNA. The profile shows about 180,000 clones, 86% of them singletons. The receptor was derived from a man aged 45-60 years with active or convalescent COVID-19. Input material: peripheral blood. This rearrangement joins TRBV4-3 to TRBJ1-2, with a weak D call TRBD1 (6 bases). This CDR3 is CASSQGGLYGYTF. CDR3 sequence (DNA): TGCGCCAGCAGCCAGGGGGGGCTGTATGGCTACACCTTC.